This TCR beta chain was identified during a study of blood T cell repertoires in COVID-19 (dated by TCRdb to between 2020 and 2021). Background for the entire study: Samples covering the acute and convalescent phases of COVID-19 were provided by collaborators in the United States, Italy and Spain. The prospective study material was composed of cDNA or gDNA derived from T cells, B-cell-depleted T cells, or PBMCs. A de-identified subject ID, COVID-19 status, age in years and sex were almost always included in the sample metadata. Where HLA class I and class II types were available, the types were taken from metadata supplied by the sample provider, not from assay-based typing. The repertoires were made available in a free public database intended to serve as a resource for research on the immune response to SARS-CoV-2. The dataset comprised deeply sampled blood TCRbeta repertoires from subjects exposed to, actively infected with, or recovered from COVID-19. Samples were obtained from the ongoing ImmuneRACE study (first 160 participants) and from over 1,000 subjects provided by 6 global collaborators.

TCRbeta CDR3 regions were amplified from genomic DNA using the immunoSEQ Assay, a bias-controlled multiplex PCR. As for the original processing: The number of nucleated cells in each sample was estimated by amplification of reference gene primers within the assay. Sequence reads were collapsed and filtered to measure the absolute abundance of every unique TCRbeta CDR3 rearrangement. For each sample, productive Simpson clonality was calculated as the square root of Simpson's diversity index over productive rearrangements. Held by TCRdb, this immuneACCESS table contains in-frame sequences only and omits some clones. Under half of the omission traces to an unresolved V gene where checked; the cause of the rest is unknown. The D gene and trimming were derived from the DNA, and the V and J assignments and clone size from that table. The sample table lists 120,000 or so clones, 85% to 90% of them with a count of one. 5% to 8% of the sample comes from the top ten.

The CDR3 spans 14 residues, from the cysteine through the phenylalanine. Just the 42-base CDR3 DNA is kept, in frame starting at base 1. The junction shows trimming of 2 bases on V and 8 bases on J, and the gene matches do not reach 8 bases of it. CDR1 and CDR2 (SGHTA, FQGNSA) derive from the germline V gene. Broad study findings and their caveats: The quantity of clinical and demographic metadata differed by source and by participant and was supplied without curation.

Each collaborating institution followed its own protocols to collect whole blood in K2EDTA tubes. For TCRbeta analysis, collaborator samples were shipped as frozen whole blood, as isolated PBMCs, or as DNA extracted from either sample type. Comments on this clone: The clone's antigen remains unknown. No much larger clone exists at a distance of one base, and base qualities are not known.

The sequence was obtained from an elderly man with active or convalescent COVID-19. The sequenced material came from peripheral blood. This sequence uses TRBV7-2 and TRBJ1-2, with 7 bases matching TRBD1. The CDR3 region has the sequence CASSLQGGGRGYTF. The DNA is TGTGCCAGCAGCTTACAGGGGGGCGGGCGAGGCTACACCTTC.